This TCR beta chain was documented in a study of technical replicates of blood from a few donors. This clone was seen more than once but under ten times. Germline CDR1 and CDR2: SGHDT and YYEEEE. Trimming took 5 bases from V and 7 from J, leaving 16 bases between them. The CDR3 runs 14 residues. Generated by immunoSEQ multiplex PCR, the TCRdb table keeps only in-frame clones and is missing some. The sample has about 76,000 clones; 86% are singletons. The source is a human donor in good health. Some clones in this sample may be carry-over from other donors' samples. Material for sequencing was PBMCs. The rearrangement uses TRBV5-6 and TRBJ1-5, with a tentative D call TRBD1 (5 bases). CDR3 in amino acids: CASSKTGGGQPQHF. In DNA, the CDR3 is TGTGCCAGCAGTAAGACCGGGGGAGGGCAGCCCCAGCATTTT.